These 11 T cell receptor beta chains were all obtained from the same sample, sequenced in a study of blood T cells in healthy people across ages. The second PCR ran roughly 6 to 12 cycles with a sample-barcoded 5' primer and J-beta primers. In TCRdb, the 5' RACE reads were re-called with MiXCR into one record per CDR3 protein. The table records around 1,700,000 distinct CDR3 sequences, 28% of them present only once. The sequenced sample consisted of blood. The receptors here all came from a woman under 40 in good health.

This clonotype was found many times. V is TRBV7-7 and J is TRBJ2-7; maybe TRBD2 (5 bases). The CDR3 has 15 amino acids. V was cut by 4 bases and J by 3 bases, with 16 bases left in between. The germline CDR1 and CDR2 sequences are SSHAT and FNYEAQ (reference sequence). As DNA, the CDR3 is TGTGCCAGCAGCTCTCTACCGGGAACCCTCTACGAGCAGTACTTC. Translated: CASSSLPGTLYEQYF.

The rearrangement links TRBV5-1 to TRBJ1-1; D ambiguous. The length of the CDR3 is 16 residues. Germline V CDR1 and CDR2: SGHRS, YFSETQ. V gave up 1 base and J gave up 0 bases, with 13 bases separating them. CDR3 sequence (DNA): TGCGCCAGCAGCTTGAATGAGCAGAGCTTGAACACTGAAGCTTTCTTT. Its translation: CASSLNEQSLNTEAFF.

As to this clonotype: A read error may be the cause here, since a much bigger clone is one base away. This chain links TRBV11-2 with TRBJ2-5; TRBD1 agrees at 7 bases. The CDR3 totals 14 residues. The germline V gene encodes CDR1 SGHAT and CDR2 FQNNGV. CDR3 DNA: TGTGTCAGCAGCTTAGACCCTTCGACAGGGAGACAGTACTTC. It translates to CVSSLDPSTGRQYF.

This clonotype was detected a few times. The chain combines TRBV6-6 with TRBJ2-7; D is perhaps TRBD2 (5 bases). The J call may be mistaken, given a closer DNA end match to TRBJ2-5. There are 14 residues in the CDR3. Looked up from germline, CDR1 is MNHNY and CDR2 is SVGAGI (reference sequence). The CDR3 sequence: CASSYSIARETQYF. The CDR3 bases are TGTGCCAGCAGTTACTCGATAGCGCGAGAGACCCAGTACTTC.

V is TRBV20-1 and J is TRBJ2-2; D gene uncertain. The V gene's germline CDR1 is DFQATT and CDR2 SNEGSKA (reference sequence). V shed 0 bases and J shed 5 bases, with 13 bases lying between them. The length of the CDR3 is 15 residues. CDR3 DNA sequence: TGCAGTGCTAGAGAACAGAGAAGAGCTACCGGGGAGCTGTTTTTT. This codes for CSAREQRRATGELFF.

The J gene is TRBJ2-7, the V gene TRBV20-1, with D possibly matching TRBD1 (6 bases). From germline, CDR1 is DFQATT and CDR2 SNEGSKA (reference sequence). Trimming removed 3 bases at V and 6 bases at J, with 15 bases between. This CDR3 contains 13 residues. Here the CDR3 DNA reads TGCAGTGCTAGGGGCAGGTCAGGGGTCGAGCAGTACTTC. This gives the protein CSARGRSGVEQYF.

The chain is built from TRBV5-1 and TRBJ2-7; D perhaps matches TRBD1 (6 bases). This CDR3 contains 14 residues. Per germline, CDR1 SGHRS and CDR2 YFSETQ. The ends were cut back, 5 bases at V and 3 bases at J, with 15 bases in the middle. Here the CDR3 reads CASRDTSGVYEQYF. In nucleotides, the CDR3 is TGCGCCAGCAGGGACACCTCAGGGGTCTACGAGCAGTACTTC.

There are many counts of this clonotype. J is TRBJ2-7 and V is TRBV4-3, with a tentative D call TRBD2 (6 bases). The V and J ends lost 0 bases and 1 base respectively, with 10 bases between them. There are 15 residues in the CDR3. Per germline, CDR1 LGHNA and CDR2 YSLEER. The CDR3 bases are TGCGCCAGCAGCCAAGATTTGGCGGGATCCTACGAGCAGTACTTC. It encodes CASSQDLAGSYEQYF.

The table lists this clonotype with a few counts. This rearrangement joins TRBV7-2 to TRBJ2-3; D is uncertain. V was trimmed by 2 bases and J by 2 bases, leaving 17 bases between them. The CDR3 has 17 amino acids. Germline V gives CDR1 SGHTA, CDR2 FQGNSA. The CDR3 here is CASSLKIGGRYTDTQYF. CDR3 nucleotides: TGTGCCAGCAGCTTAAAAATCGGTGGCCGTTACACAGATACGCAGTATTTT.

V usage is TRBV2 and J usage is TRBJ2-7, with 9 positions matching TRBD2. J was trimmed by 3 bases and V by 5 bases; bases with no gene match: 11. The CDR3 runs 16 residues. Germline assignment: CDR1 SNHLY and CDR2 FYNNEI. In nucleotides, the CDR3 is TGTGCCAGCAGTCCGCCCGTGGCTAGCGGGAACTACGAGCAGTACTTC. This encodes CASSPPVASGNYEQYF. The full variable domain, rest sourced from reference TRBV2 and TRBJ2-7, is EPEVTQTPSHQVTQMGQEVILRCVPISNHLYFYWYRQILGQKVEFLVSFYNNEISEKSEIFDDQFSVERPDGSNFTLKIRSTKLEDSAMYFCASSPPVASGNYEQYFGPGTRLTVT.

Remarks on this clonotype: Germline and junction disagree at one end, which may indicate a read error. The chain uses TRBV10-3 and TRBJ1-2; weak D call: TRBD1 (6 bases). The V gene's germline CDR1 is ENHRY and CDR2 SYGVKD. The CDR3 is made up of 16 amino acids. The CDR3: CVISDLKVTGNYGYTF. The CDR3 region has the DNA TGTGTCATCAGTGACCTCAAGGTTACAGGGAACTATGGCTACACCTTC.